This T cell receptor (beta chain) is from a study of cytomegalovirus exposure and HLA in healthy donors. General study results and limits: The HLA-A and HLA-B alleles of most subjects were reportedly predicted accurately from TCR beta sequences. DRB1 showed the most TCR associations and HLA-C the fewest in a later analysis, as rates varied by HLA locus.

The PCR used 60 Vbeta and 13 Jbeta primers. TCRdb keeps only in-frame clones here, not all; method: immunoSEQ multiplex PCR. This sample has approximately 120,000 clones; roughly four fifths occur once, and the top ten carry 1.8%. The V gene end was trimmed by 0 bases and the J gene end by 7 bases; junction bases not matched to a gene: 5. Germline CDR1 is SGDLS and CDR2 is YYNGEE. CDR3 length equals 15 residues. Unrecorded immune exposure was likely among donors, who were nominally healthy when sampled. Points on this clone: The antigen is unknown.

The V gene is TRBV9, the J gene TRBJ2-1; 9 nucleotides agree with TRBD2. This receptor was obtained from a man between 18 and 35 years old in good health and CMV-seronegative. The sequencing sample was made of PBMCs. The CDR3 region has the DNA TGTGCCAGCAGCGTAGCGCGGGGGGGCCTGAATGAGCAGTTCTTC. Translating it yields CASSVARGGLNEQFF.